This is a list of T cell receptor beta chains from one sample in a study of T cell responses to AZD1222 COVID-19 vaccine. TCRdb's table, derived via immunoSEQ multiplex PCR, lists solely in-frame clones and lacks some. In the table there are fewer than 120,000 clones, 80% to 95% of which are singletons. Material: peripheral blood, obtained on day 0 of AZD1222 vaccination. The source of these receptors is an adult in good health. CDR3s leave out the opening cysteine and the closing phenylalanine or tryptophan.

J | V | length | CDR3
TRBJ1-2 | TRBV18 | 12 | ASSPPAGLVGYT
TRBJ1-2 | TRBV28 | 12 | ASSLWQGTYGYT
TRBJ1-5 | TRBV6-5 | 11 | ASRGTADQPQH
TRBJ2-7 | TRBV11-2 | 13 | ASSPGQGATYEQY
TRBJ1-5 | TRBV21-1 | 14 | ASTQKGQGSNQPQH
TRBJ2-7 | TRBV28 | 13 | ASSPTGSRTYEQY
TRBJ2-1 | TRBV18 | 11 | ASSRGTDNEQF
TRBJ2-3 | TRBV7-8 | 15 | ASSLDLWDKETDTQY
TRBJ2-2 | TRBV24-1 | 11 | ATCQGVTGELF
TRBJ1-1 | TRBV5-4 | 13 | ASSLGSGMNTEAF
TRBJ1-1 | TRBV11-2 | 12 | ASSLVVRNTEAF
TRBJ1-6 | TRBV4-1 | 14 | ASSQATGSGNSPLH
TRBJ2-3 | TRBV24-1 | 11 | ATSGGLTDTQY
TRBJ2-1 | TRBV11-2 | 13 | ASSLEATSGGRQF
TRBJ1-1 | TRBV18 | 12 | ASSPGGGVTEAF
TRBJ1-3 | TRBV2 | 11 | AAGGQIGNTIY
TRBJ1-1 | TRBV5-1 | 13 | ASSLAMRGNTEAF
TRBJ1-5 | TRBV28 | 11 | ASQDRGLQPQH
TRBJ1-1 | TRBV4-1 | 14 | ASSQGPDRMNTEAF
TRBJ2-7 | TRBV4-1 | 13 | ASSQEWGARYEQY
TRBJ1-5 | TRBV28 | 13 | ASSLLGGDSQPQH
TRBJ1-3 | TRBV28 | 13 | ASSLPASSGNTIY
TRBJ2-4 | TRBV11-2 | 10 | ASASSSNIQY
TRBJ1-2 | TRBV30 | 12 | ACPTQGIGYGYT
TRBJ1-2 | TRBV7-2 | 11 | ASSLMGDYGYT
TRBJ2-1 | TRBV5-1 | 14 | ASSLGLAGTRNEQF
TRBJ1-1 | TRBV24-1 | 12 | ATSDFLTSGGAF
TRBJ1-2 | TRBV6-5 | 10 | ASRRPRYGYT
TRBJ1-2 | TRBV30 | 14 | AWSASRQNFNYGYT
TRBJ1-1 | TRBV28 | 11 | ASRRQTNTEAF
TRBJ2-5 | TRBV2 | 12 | ASSPPVLKETQY
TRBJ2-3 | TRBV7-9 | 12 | ASSTRYRTDTQY
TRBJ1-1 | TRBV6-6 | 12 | ASSAGTTNTEAF
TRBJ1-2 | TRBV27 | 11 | ASRGQDWYGYT
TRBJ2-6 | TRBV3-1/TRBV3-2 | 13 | ASSHDRAGANVLT
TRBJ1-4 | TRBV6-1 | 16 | ASSEKRQGLRTNEKLF
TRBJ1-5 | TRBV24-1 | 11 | ATSNGWNQPQH
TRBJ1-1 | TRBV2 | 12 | ASSEIPGDTEAF
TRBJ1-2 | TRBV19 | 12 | ASSRQGTYYGYT
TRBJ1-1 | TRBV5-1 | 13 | ASSLEGGMNTEAF
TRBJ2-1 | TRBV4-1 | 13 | ASSQKGSGNNEQF